This paragraph reports one TCR beta chain. Sequencing used immunoSEQ multiplex PCR; TCRdb keeps in-frame clones, though not all of them. The sample carries under 130,000 clones, roughly 71% recorded once. The sample belongs to a study of blood T cell repertoires in COVID-19. Germline CDR1 is SGHTA and CDR2 is FQGNSA. The CDR3 has 18 residues. The J segment lost 0 bases and the V segment lost 5 bases, leaving 5 bases of the junction unmatched. The J gene is TRBJ2-1, the V gene TRBV7-2, with 15 bases lining up with TRBD2. This TCR was sampled from an elderly man with acute or convalescent COVID-19. Material: peripheral blood. The CDR3 DNA reads as TGTGCCAGCAGCATGGGACTAGCGGGAGGCCTCTCCTACAATGAGCAGTTCTTC. It specifies CASSMGLAGGLSYNEQFF.